This T cell receptor beta chain was observed in a study of T cells in Graves' hyperthyroidism and ophthalmopathy. The study, taken as a whole, reports: Among thyroid clonotypes expanded above 0.001, most also appeared in blood. The model anticipated ophthalmopathy a median around six months pre-onset.

Only a few counts were recorded for this clonotype. Its antigen remains unknown. J was trimmed by 0 bases and V by 11 bases; bases with no gene match: 8. Germline V gene sequence: CDR1 ENHRY, CDR2 SYGVKD. This CDR3 comprises 15 residues. What was amplified from RNA transcripts were TCR beta CDR3 regions. With the HTBI primer set, the TCR CDR3 went through a first round of RT-PCR. One entry per CDR3 protein, called by TCRdb with MiXCR from the multiplex PCR reads. Among 700,000 or so distinct CDR3 sequences listed, 16% were seen once. Lactation, pregnancy, other autoimmune disease or uncontrolled infection excluded patients.

Sequences were obtained from blood. This clonotype was sampled from a man between 18 and 35 years old with Graves' hyperthyroidism. The chain carries TRBV10-3 and TRBJ2-1; 9 nucleotides align to TRBD2. CDR3 residues: CASASGASSYNEQFF. For the CDR3, the DNA is TGTGCCTCTGCTAGCGGGGCAAGCTCCTACAATGAGCAGTTCTTC.